These T cell receptor beta chains were read from a single sample in a study of cytomegalovirus exposure and HLA in healthy donors. Using immunoSEQ multiplex PCR, the repertoire was profiled, and TCRdb retains in-frame clones only, with some absent. This table holds about 160,000 clones, 65% to 85% found once. Material for sequencing was PBMCs. The receptors stem from a male donor in good health and CMV-seropositive. The CDR3 runs from the conserved cysteine through the conserved F or W. Fields, in order: J gene, clone size, V gene, D gene, CDR3 protein, CDR3 DNA. The D gene is left open where the match is weak. Clone size is given for some rows only: seen once, a few or many times, or a class if the clone is expanded.

J gene: TRBJ2-2
clone size: -
V gene: TRBV10-3
D gene: -
CDR3 protein: CAISGLGTGELFF
CDR3 DNA: TGTGCCATCAGCGGACTTGGCACCGGGGAGCTGTTTTTT

J gene: TRBJ1-3
clone size: -
V gene: TRBV29-1
D gene: TRBD1
CDR3 protein: CSGQGAGVGNTIYF
CDR3 DNA: TGCAGCGGACAGGGGGCAGGCGTCGGAAACACCATATATTTT

J gene: TRBJ1-2
clone size: -
V gene: TRBV7-9
D gene: -
CDR3 protein: CASSVFQATYGYTF
CDR3 DNA: TGTGCCAGCAGCGTCTTCCAGGCCACCTATGGCTACACCTTC

J gene: TRBJ2-1
clone size: -
V gene: TRBV28
D gene: TRBD1
CDR3 protein: CASRPGQGTEQFF
CDR3 DNA: TGTGCCAGCAGGCCCGGACAGGGTACTGAGCAGTTCTTC

J gene: TRBJ2-3
clone size: -
V gene: TRBV25-1
D gene: TRBD1
CDR3 protein: CASSEYQQGADTQYF
CDR3 DNA: TGTGCCAGCAGTGAATATCAACAGGGGGCAGATACGCAGTATTTT

J gene: TRBJ2-2
clone size: once
V gene: TRBV29-1
D gene: TRBD2
CDR3 protein: CSVDPSGRDTGELFF
CDR3 DNA: TGCAGCGTTGACCCTAGCGGGAGAGACACCGGGGAGCTGTTTTTT

J gene: TRBJ1-6
clone size: once
V gene: TRBV27
D gene: TRBD1
CDR3 protein: CASSLSGQGISSPLHF
CDR3 DNA: TGTGCCAGCAGTTTATCCGGACAGGGAATTTCTTCACCCCTCCACTTT

J gene: TRBJ1-6
clone size: -
V gene: TRBV28
D gene: -
CDR3 protein: CASSPARLPKLDNSPLHF
CDR3 DNA: TGTGCCAGCAGTCCGGCCAGGCTCCCTAAGCTTGATAATTCACCCCTCCACTTT

J gene: TRBJ2-1
clone size: -
V gene: TRBV13
D gene: -
CDR3 protein: CASSLRNEQFF
CDR3 DNA: TGTGCCAGCAGCTTACGCAATGAGCAGTTCTTC

J gene: TRBJ2-2
clone size: -
V gene: TRBV11-1
D gene: TRBD2
CDR3 protein: CASSLRLAAIGGTGELFF
CDR3 DNA: TGTGCCAGCAGCCTCAGACTAGCGGCCATAGGGGGCACCGGGGAGCTGTTTTTT

J gene: TRBJ1-5
clone size: few
V gene: TRBV7-6
D gene: -
CDR3 protein: CASSLLATSNQPQHF
CDR3 DNA: TGTGCCAGCAGCTTACTGGCCACCAGCAATCAGCCCCAGCATTTT

J gene: TRBJ1-4
clone size: few
V gene: TRBV6-5
D gene: -
CDR3 protein: CASSYSRGNEKLFF
CDR3 DNA: TGTGCCAGCAGTTACTCAAGGGGGAATGAAAAACTGTTTTTT

J gene: TRBJ1-2
clone size: -
V gene: TRBV18
D gene: -
CDR3 protein: CASSPPSFYGYTF
CDR3 DNA: TGTGCCAGCTCACCACCAAGCTTCTATGGCTACACCTTC

J gene: TRBJ2-7
clone size: once
V gene: TRBV7-6
D gene: TRBD2
CDR3 protein: CASSLARASGPYEQYF
CDR3 DNA: TGTGCCAGCAGCTTAGCGCGGGCTAGCGGCCCCTACGAGCAGTACTTC

J gene: TRBJ2-7
clone size: -
V gene: TRBV2
D gene: TRBD2
CDR3 protein: CASIKSTAGESYEQYF
CDR3 DNA: TGTGCCAGCATCAAGTCGACGGCGGGAGAGTCCTACGAGCAGTACTTC

J gene: TRBJ2-7
clone size: -
V gene: TRBV9
D gene: -
CDR3 protein: CASSVGIAGNHEQYF
CDR3 DNA: TGTGCCAGCAGCGTAGGAATAGCAGGGAACCACGAGCAGTACTTC

J gene: TRBJ2-4
clone size: few
V gene: TRBV27
D gene: -
CDR3 protein: CASSKTGGENIQYF
CDR3 DNA: TGTGCCAGCAGTAAAACAGGTGGGGAAAACATTCAGTACTTC

J gene: TRBJ2-6
clone size: -
V gene: TRBV6-5
D gene: -
CDR3 protein: CASRRQASGANVLTF
CDR3 DNA: TGTGCCAGCAGGAGACAGGCTTCTGGGGCCAACGTCCTGACTTTC

J gene: TRBJ2-5
clone size: -
V gene: TRBV18
D gene: -
CDR3 protein: CASSPDRQETQYF
CDR3 DNA: TGTGCCAGCTCACCAGACAGGCAAGAGACCCAGTACTTC

J gene: TRBJ2-3
clone size: -
V gene: TRBV27
D gene: -
CDR3 protein: CASSLTRAYNTDTQYF
CDR3 DNA: TGTGCCAGCAGTTTGACTCGAGCCTATAACACAGATACGCAGTATTTT

J gene: TRBJ1-4
clone size: once
V gene: TRBV5-5
D gene: -
CDR3 protein: CASSRPADTNEKLFF
CDR3 DNA: TGTGCCAGCAGCCGTCCCGCGGATACTAATGAAAAACTGTTTTTT

J gene: TRBJ2-1
clone size: -
V gene: TRBV20-1
D gene: -
CDR3 protein: CSAISGGEQFF
CDR3 DNA: TGCAGTGCTATTTCCGGAGGTGAGCAGTTCTTC

J gene: TRBJ1-1
clone size: -
V gene: TRBV18
D gene: TRBD1
CDR3 protein: CASSPRTGEETEAFF
CDR3 DNA: TGTGCCAGCTCACCGAGGACAGGGGAAGAGACTGAAGCTTTCTTT

J gene: TRBJ2-7
clone size: -
V gene: TRBV10-2
D gene: -
CDR3 protein: CASKDGGVYEQYF
CDR3 DNA: TGCGCCAGCAAGGACGGAGGAGTCTACGAGCAGTACTTC

J gene: TRBJ2-1
clone size: few
V gene: TRBV9
D gene: TRBD2
CDR3 protein: CASSASTSGRGYEQFF
CDR3 DNA: TGTGCCAGCAGCGCCTCGACTAGCGGGAGAGGCTATGAGCAGTTCTTC

J gene: TRBJ2-2
clone size: -
V gene: TRBV7-9
D gene: TRBD1
CDR3 protein: CSSSYTDRDTGELFF
CDR3 DNA: TGTTCCAGCAGCTATACGGACAGGGACACCGGGGAGCTGTTTTTT

J gene: TRBJ2-7
clone size: -
V gene: TRBV9
D gene: -
CDR3 protein: CASKGSEDEQYF
CDR3 DNA: TGTGCCAGCAAGGGTAGCGAAGACGAGCAGTACTTC

J gene: TRBJ2-2
clone size: -
V gene: TRBV7-2
D gene: -
CDR3 protein: CASSLFGPSGELFF
CDR3 DNA: TGTGCCAGCAGCTTGTTTGGGCCGTCCGGGGAGCTGTTTTTT

J gene: TRBJ1-5
clone size: -
V gene: TRBV6-5
D gene: -
CDR3 protein: CASRERGQPQHF
CDR3 DNA: TGTGCCAGCAGGGAGCGTGGGCAGCCCCAGCATTTT

J gene: TRBJ2-1
clone size: -
V gene: TRBV9
D gene: -
CDR3 protein: CASSPRFSSYNEQFF
CDR3 DNA: TGTGCCAGCAGCCCTAGGTTCAGCTCCTACAATGAGCAGTTCTTC

J gene: TRBJ1-6
clone size: -
V gene: TRBV7-7
D gene: -
CDR3 protein: CASSLLGERNSPLHF
CDR3 DNA: TGTGCTAGCAGCTTACTAGGGGAACGTAATTCGCCCCTCCACTTT

J gene: TRBJ1-5
clone size: once
V gene: TRBV29-1
D gene: -
CDR3 protein: CSVSELVAGTRGRSNQPQHF
CDR3 DNA: TGCAGCGTTTCGGAGTTAGTGGCAGGGACGCGGGGAAGGAGCAATCAGCCCCAGCATTTT

J gene: TRBJ1-5
clone size: -
V gene: TRBV18
D gene: TRBD1
CDR3 protein: CASSKTGIQDQPQHF
CDR3 DNA: TGTGCCAGCTCAAAGACAGGGATTCAGGATCAGCCCCAGCATTTT

J gene: TRBJ1-3
clone size: -
V gene: TRBV5-1
D gene: -
CDR3 protein: CASSSLVQGFSGNTIYF
CDR3 DNA: TGCGCCAGCAGCTCATTGGTACAGGGATTCTCTGGAAACACCATATATTTT

J gene: TRBJ1-5
clone size: -
V gene: TRBV18
D gene: TRBD1
CDR3 protein: CASSYGQGGEPQHF
CDR3 DNA: TGTGCCAGCTCCTACGGACAGGGTGGGGAGCCCCAGCATTTT

J gene: TRBJ2-7
clone size: few
V gene: TRBV2
D gene: -
CDR3 protein: CASGPEHPTYEQYF
CDR3 DNA: TGTGCCAGCGGGCCGGAACACCCAACCTACGAGCAGTACTTC

J gene: TRBJ1-4
clone size: -
V gene: TRBV7-9
D gene: -
CDR3 protein: CASSPWGGEGEKLFF
CDR3 DNA: TGTGCCAGCAGCCCCTGGGGAGGGGAGGGCGAAAAACTGTTTTTT

J gene: TRBJ2-1
clone size: -
V gene: TRBV7-3
D gene: -
CDR3 protein: CASSSRGPQDSIYNEQFF
CDR3 DNA: TGTGCCAGCAGCTCAAGAGGCCCTCAGGACTCTATCTACAATGAGCAGTTCTTC

J gene: TRBJ2-7
clone size: -
V gene: TRBV7-9
D gene: TRBD2
CDR3 protein: CASSQGLAGAYEQYF
CDR3 DNA: TGTGCCAGCAGCCAAGGACTAGCGGGAGCTTACGAGCAGTACTTC

J gene: TRBJ1-1
clone size: -
V gene: TRBV12-5
D gene: -
CDR3 protein: CASGLDRQNTEAFF
CDR3 DNA: TGTGCTAGTGGTTTGGACAGGCAGAACACTGAAGCTTTCTTT

J gene: TRBJ2-1
clone size: once
V gene: TRBV11-3
D gene: TRBD2
CDR3 protein: CASSLGPKVAGAGDEQFF
CDR3 DNA: TGTGCCAGCAGCTTAGGGCCAAAAGTCGCGGGAGCTGGGGATGAGCAGTTCTTC

J gene: TRBJ1-2
clone size: -
V gene: TRBV2
D gene: -
CDR3 protein: CASSEALEGSYGYTF
CDR3 DNA: TGTGCCAGCAGTGAAGCGCTTGAGGGTAGCTATGGCTACACCTTC

J gene: TRBJ2-2
clone size: -
V gene: TRBV27
D gene: TRBD1
CDR3 protein: CASSPAGTGTTGELFF
CDR3 DNA: TGTGCCAGCAGTCCCGCCGGGACAGGAACCACCGGGGAGCTGTTTTTT

J gene: TRBJ2-6
clone size: -
V gene: TRBV29-1
D gene: TRBD1
CDR3 protein: CSVVAGGSISGANVLTF
CDR3 DNA: TGCAGCGTTGTCGCAGGGGGTTCCATCTCTGGGGCCAACGTCCTGACTTTC

J gene: TRBJ2-7
clone size: -
V gene: TRBV15
D gene: -
CDR3 protein: CATSRERGEGAYEQYF
CDR3 DNA: TGTGCCACCAGCAGAGAACGGGGGGAGGGGGCCTACGAGCAGTACTTC

J gene: TRBJ2-3
clone size: -
V gene: TRBV10-3
D gene: -
CDR3 protein: CAISVDFSVFLFRTDTQYF
CDR3 DNA: TGTGCCATCAGCGTCGACTTTAGTGTTTTTCTTTTTCGCACAGATACGCAGTATTTT

J gene: TRBJ2-2
clone size: once
V gene: TRBV7-2
D gene: -
CDR3 protein: CASRDRTDAGELFF
CDR3 DNA: TGTGCCAGCAGAGACCGGACAGACGCCGGGGAGCTGTTTTTT

J gene: TRBJ1-2
clone size: -
V gene: TRBV7-2
D gene: TRBD1
CDR3 protein: CASSLEGTGPRGGYTF
CDR3 DNA: TGTGCCAGCAGCTTAGAAGGGACAGGTCCCCGGGGTGGCTACACCTTC

J gene: TRBJ2-7
clone size: -
V gene: TRBV6-1
D gene: -
CDR3 protein: CATISSYEQYF
CDR3 DNA: TGTGCCACCATCAGCTCCTACGAGCAGTACTTC

J gene: TRBJ2-3
clone size: -
V gene: TRBV28
D gene: TRBD2
CDR3 protein: CASSLILGLAGGGSTDTQYF
CDR3 DNA: TGTGCCAGCAGTTTAATATTGGGACTAGCGGGAGGTGGTTCCACAGATACGCAGTATTTT

J gene: TRBJ1-6
clone size: -
V gene: TRBV6-5
D gene: TRBD1
CDR3 protein: CASSYSSTGNSPLHF
CDR3 DNA: TGTGCCAGCAGTTACAGCTCGACAGGGAATTCACCCCTCCACTTT

J gene: TRBJ2-5
clone size: -
V gene: TRBV28
D gene: TRBD2
CDR3 protein: CASSGAWGGSGRETQYF
CDR3 DNA: TGTGCCAGCAGTGGGGCGTGGGGGGGTAGCGGGAGAGAGACCCAGTACTTC

J gene: TRBJ2-7
clone size: -
V gene: TRBV28
D gene: TRBD1
CDR3 protein: CASRRTGAYEQYF
CDR3 DNA: TGTGCCAGCAGACGTACAGGGGCCTACGAGCAGTACTTC

J gene: TRBJ2-6
clone size: -
V gene: TRBV4-2
D gene: -
CDR3 protein: CASSQDRDGSGANVLTF
CDR3 DNA: TGTGCCAGCAGCCAAGATCGGGATGGCTCTGGGGCCAACGTCCTGACTTTC